This TCR beta chain is from a study of tumor-infiltrating lymphocytes in primary liver carcinoma. The CDR3 loop spans 13 amino acids. Constant-region priming of approximately 500 ng total RNA yielded TCR beta cDNA. Slightly modified ARM-PCR, run as three nested multiplex PCR rounds, produced the TCR beta libraries. TRBV1-TRBV30 forward and Cbeta reverse primers drove the first two approximately 10-cycle rounds. From the multiplex PCR reads, TCRdb called clonotypes with MiXCR, one entry per CDR3 protein. The sample carries about 120,000 distinct CDR3 sequences, around 70% recorded once. As regards this clonotype: At one of its ends the junction is not consistent with the germline gene, which may arise from a read error.

Co-extracted RNA and DNA came from 20-30 mg of unsorted bulk tissue. The clonotype comes from a woman aged 55-75 years with primary liver carcinoma and hepatitis B virus infection. The chain uses TRBV12-3 or TRBV12-4 and TRBJ2-1; D possibly corresponds to TRBD2 (7 bases). Input material: tumor-adjacent normal liver tissue. The CDR3, as DNA: TGTGCCAGTAGTAGGGGGGGCTACAATGAGCTGTTCTTC. Translating it yields CASSRGGYNELFF.